The rows below give T cell receptor beta chains drawn from one sample of a study of cytomegalovirus exposure and HLA in healthy donors. Sequencing was performed with immunoSEQ multiplex PCR; in TCRdb, only in-frame clones are kept and a portion is missing. This table lists fewer than 45,000 clones. Sequencing was performed on PBMCs. The source is a woman in her 30s in good health and CMV-seronegative. The CDR3 runs from the conserved cysteine through the conserved F or W. D genes are given only for firm matches.

J gene | D gene | V gene | CDR3 protein | CDR3 DNA
TRBJ1-2 | - | TRBV6-6 | CASAKGDKTPYTF | TGTGCCAGCGCAAAGGGGGACAAAACCCCCTACACCTTC
TRBJ2-1 | - | TRBV19 | CASSSSGGQFF | TGTGCCAGTAGTTCCTCTGGGGGCCAGTTCTTC
TRBJ2-2 | - | TRBV9 | CASSVGGADTGELFF | TGTGCCAGCAGCGTAGGGGGCGCGGACACCGGGGAGCTGTTTTTT
TRBJ2-7 | TRBD2 | TRBV18 | CASSPRSGRAGYEQYF | TGTGCCAGCTCACCAAGGAGCGGGAGGGCTGGCTACGAGCAGTACTTC
TRBJ2-5 | TRBD2 | TRBV4-1 | CASSQAGGGEGEETQYF | TGCGCCAGCAGCCAAGCGGGAGGGGGTGAGGGCGAGGAGACCCAGTACTTC
TRBJ2-3 | - | TRBV27 | CASSLRRIDRTDTQYF | TGTGCCAGCAGTTTAAGGAGGATAGATCGCACAGATACGCAGTATTTT
TRBJ2-7 | TRBD1 | TRBV10-1 | CASSESGTGGYEQYF | TGCGCCAGCAGTGAGTCCGGGACAGGGGGCTACGAGCAGTACTTC
TRBJ2-7 | TRBD2 | TRBV15 | CATSSTSGSSYEQYF | TGTGCCACCAGCAGCACTAGCGGGAGCTCCTACGAGCAGTACTTC
TRBJ2-1 | TRBD1 | TRBV5-1 | CASSLGQGSNEQFF | TGCGCCAGCAGCCTAGGACAGGGCTCGAATGAGCAGTTCTTC
TRBJ2-3 | TRBD2 | TRBV9 | CASSVGSSGGTDTQYF | TGTGCCAGCAGCGTAGGGTCTAGCGGGGGGACAGATACGCAGTATTTT
TRBJ2-1 | TRBD1 | TRBV5-1 | CASSYRRSAGQAYNEQFF | TGCGCCAGCTCCTATCGCCGCAGTGCGGGACAGGCCTACAATGAGCAGTTCTTC
TRBJ2-1 | TRBD1 | TRBV6-1 | CASKVGPTGGNEQFF | TGTGCCAGCAAGGTGGGGCCAACAGGGGGCAATGAGCAGTTCTTC
TRBJ1-3 | - | TRBV28 | CASSDGNLLGNTIYF | TGTGCCAGCTCGGACGGGAACCTCCTTGGAAACACCATATATTTT
TRBJ2-7 | - | TRBV18 | CASSVAVSTVEQYF | TGTGCCAGCTCCGTAGCAGTTAGCACGGTCGAGCAGTACTTC
TRBJ2-4 | TRBD2 | TRBV4-2 | CASSQEGLAGAGNIQYF | TGTGCCAGCAGCCAAGAGGGACTAGCGGGAGCGGGAAACATTCAGTACTTC
TRBJ2-7 | TRBD1 | TRBV6-1 | CASTLGTGGEQYF | TGTGCCAGCACATTGGGGACAGGGGGAGAGCAGTACTTC
TRBJ2-1 | - | TRBV7-9 | CASSTSGGNEQFF | TGTGCCAGCAGCACAAGTGGAGGTAATGAGCAGTTCTTC
TRBJ2-3 | - | TRBV9 | CASSVGLGVASTDTQYF | TGTGCCAGCAGCGTCGGACTCGGCGTTGCTAGCACAGATACGCAGTATTTT
TRBJ2-7 | TRBD2 | TRBV28 | CASSLTGIIAGGPNEQYF | TGTGCCAGCAGTTTGACTGGGATTATAGCGGGAGGGCCCAACGAGCAGTACTTC
TRBJ1-1 | - | TRBV5-1 | CASSLGSSIRNTEAFF | TGCGCCAGCAGCCTTGGATCTAGTATTAGGAACACTGAAGCTTTCTTT
TRBJ1-2 | - | TRBV5-1 | CASSQQDGTDYGYTF | TGCGCCAGCAGCCAACAGGACGGGACTGACTATGGCTACACCTTC
TRBJ1-1 | - | TRBV4-1 | CASSQELGGNTEAFF | TGCGCCAGCAGCCAAGAGCTGGGGGGGAACACTGAAGCTTTCTTT
TRBJ1-5 | - | TRBV19 | CAGGPSTNQPQHF | TGTGCCGGAGGCCCAAGTACCAATCAGCCCCAGCATTTT